This T cell receptor beta chain emerged from a study of cytomegalovirus exposure and HLA in healthy donors (dated by TCRdb to about 2017). With regard to the full study: According to an earlier analysis of 450 to 650 of the donors, roughly 180 million T cells yielded 117 million unique TCR beta sequences and about 300 Gb of sequence data. To predict cytomegalovirus infection status, the study brought together high-throughput TCR immunosequencing, statistical association of individual TCRs with disease status, and machine learning. Across some 400 genotyped donors of the cohort, an average of about 220,000 unique TCR beta nucleotide sequences per donor were sequenced, and roughly 20% of those sequences were non-productive. Because of strong linkage in the cohort, roughly five DR-DQ haplotypes were treated as single units for association and clustering. Rather than using new phenotypic data, the later analysis identified candidate immune exposures from TCR beta sequences and from how often those sequences occurred across donors. Using immunosequencing, the study profiled T cell repertoires from about 610 subjects and related those repertoires to cytomegalovirus serostatus. The number of donors typed differed by locus, with about 629-630 for A, B, C, DRB1 and DQB1, more than 500 for DQA1, 600 to 610 for DPA1, and approximately 470 for DPB1. A separate validation cohort of about 110 different subjects was used in addition to the approximately 640-subject first cohort. Genome-wide SNP genotypes for about 65% of the roughly 700 donors were used in a later genetic analysis, which treated that subset as a discovery cohort. Approximately 310 gigabases of sequencing data and around 87 million unique TCR sequences were included in an early release covering under 650 HLA-typed donors. To study patterns of TCR occurrence, a later analysis re-analyzed previously published TCR beta repertoires from 550 to 800 donors and added high-resolution HLA genotyping. Donor age, sex, ethnicity and CMV serostatus were compiled together with the repertoire data. The aim of the study was to test whether cataloging public T cell receptors could identify signatures of past pathogen exposure. All discovery cohort repertoires had been generated using a single sequencing platform. Among the roughly 390 genotyped donors, around 81% belonged to the genetic ancestry cluster associated with self-reported Caucasian donors. An earlier analysis of 587 of the donors used high-throughput TCR beta sequencing to judge whether each TCR beta V gene segment behaved as functional or pseudogenic. HLA typing included class I and class II loci at four-digit resolution. General study outcomes and caveats: A later analysis found that TCR association rates varied across HLA loci, with DRB1 alleles showing the most associated TCRs and HLA-C alleles the fewest. V-gene and J-gene trimming of TCR beta chains was associated with a missense DCLRE1C variant in a later genetic analysis, and the association was replicated in an independent cohort. Correlated functional status among segregating V segments might be attributable to linkage disequilibrium, but an unknown experimental factor could not be ruled out. Only TCR beta chains were sequenced in this cohort, and the absence of alpha or paired-chain data limited detectable features. In a later analysis, HLA-associated TCR beta chains showed more clonal expansion and lower generation probabilities than non-associated chains that were equally common. In an earlier analysis of 587 of the donors, most TCR beta V segments appeared in productive rearrangements about 87% or about 30% of the time, broadly matching IMGT annotations. A group of highly shared sequence variants was considered likely to be a technical artifact of the sequencing pipeline. While some public TCRs were present in many individuals, most TCR sequences turned up only very rarely across donors. Several of the top co-occurrence clusters appeared to be linked to parvovirus B19, influenza, CMV and Epstein-Barr virus, according to a later analysis. A total of 164 TCR beta chains were listed by the study as associated with cytomegalovirus. A further reported finding was that TCR beta sequences accurately predicted the HLA-A and HLA-B alleles for most subjects in the first cohort. For the cohort, immune exposure information was limited to CMV serostatus. When HLA alleles, especially DR and DQ, strongly co-occurred, TCR associations were difficult to assign to individual alleles. Sequencing depth was assumed to be roughly uniform across donors in the presence/absence analyses, though that assumption may not hold. The authors suggested that the approach could potentially be generalized to other disease states and immunological phenotypes. A few of the identified cytomegalovirus-associated TCR beta chains were confirmed in vitro to be specific for cytomegalovirus antigens. Compared with the 666-donor mean, donors in an Asian-associated ancestry cluster had fewer N-insertions in productive TCRs, according to a later genetic analysis. HLA typing was unavailable for some donors at each locus, so association tests used only the typed subset. Some IMGT-functional V segments, including TRBV6-2 and TRBV6-3, could not be distinguished by the 87-base-pair reads and were therefore excluded. The classifier was reported to diagnose cytomegalovirus status with high specificity and sensitivity in both the original cohort and the validation cohort. In a later analysis, most CMV-associated TCR beta chains were found to appear HLA-restricted, with HLA associations seemingly driven largely by CMV exposure. About 17 rarely observed V segments, including chromosome 9 orphons, were excluded from the earlier analysis of approximately 500 of the donors because counts were too low. At a false discovery rate of 0.05, a later analysis linked around 17,000 TCR beta sequences to specific HLA alleles.

This clone has only a few counts. Its target antigen remains unknown. No base quality values were provided; no much bigger clone lies one nucleotide off. The library was produced with the immunoSEQ multiplex PCR assay. The multiplex PCR relied on a mix of 60 forward primers for TCR Vbeta segments and 13 reverse primers for TCR Jbeta segments. The CDR3 region of rearranged TCR beta genes was amplified from genomic DNA by a multiplex PCR assay. Amplified TCR beta libraries were sequenced as 87-base-pair reads on the Illumina HiSeq System. The study's processing was this. A later analysis tallied tens of millions of unique TCR beta chains across the 600 to 700 repertoires, and roughly 11 million of those chains were shared by two or more donors. Raw reads were error-corrected and collapsed into unique sequences by a nearest-neighbor algorithm in which closely related sequences were merged to remove PCR and sequencing errors. Alignment of CDR3 sequences to IMGT reference sequences was used to assign V, D and J gene segments. Each retained sequence needed at least a six-nucleotide match to both a V gene segment and a J gene segment. A rearrangement counted as productive if the CDR3 had no stop codons and remained in frame with V and J, and every other rearrangement counted as non-productive. Following IMGT convention, CDR3 was defined as the stretch from the second conserved V-encoded cysteine up to the conserved J-encoded phenylalanine. The earlier analysis of around 640 of the donors excluded sequences that lacked an unambiguous match to a single V gene segment. In an earlier analysis of several hundred of the donors, V segments were called functional above 56.7% productive rearrangements and were called segregating when the between-donor standard deviation exceeded 5%. A statistical classification framework was developed to diagnose cytomegalovirus status using the catalog of TCR beta chain sequences. In a later analysis, V and J genes were assigned by comparing TCR nucleotide sequences against IMGT/GENE-DB human TR gene sequences. In a later analysis, CDR3 sequences and most-parsimonious VDJ recombination scenarios were assigned using the TCRdist pipeline. In a later analysis, each TCR beta chain was defined by its CDR3 amino acid sequence together with its V-gene family, and reads without a unique V-gene family were excluded. In a later analysis, 450 to 600 highly shared, low-generation-probability nucleotide sequences were removed to address suspected cross-contamination and a sequencing artifact. A later analysis calculated a clonal expansion index for each public chain from normalized within-repertoire ranks of inferred template counts. In a later analysis, generation probabilities were computed using a VDJ recombination model fitted to out-of-frame rearrangements, and the results were checked against IGoR. A later analysis scored TCR-TCR, TCR-HLA and TCR-CMV co-occurrence with hypergeometric tests, applying a repertoire-size bias correction to TCR pairs. In a later analysis, false discovery rates were estimated by permuting HLA or CMV assignments 20 times. In a later analysis, co-occurring TCRs were grouped with DBSCAN, and TCRdist sequence similarity was added when clustering was performed within HLA-allele-positive subsets. Repertoires with fewer than 30,000 or more than 120,000 public chains were left out of co-occurrence clustering, as were a few repertoires with anomalous nucleotide sharing. The clones in this table, taken by TCRdb from immuneACCESS, are in-frame only. Not every clone is retained; where verified, under half of the shortfall comes from an unresolved V gene, and the cause of the rest is unknown. V and J calls and clone size are given by that table; D and trimming were obtained from the DNA. Recorded for this sample are about 180,000 clones; around 80% of them occurred a single time. The ten largest clones represent more than 0.95% of the sample.

The germline V gene yields SGHDN for CDR1 and FVKESK for CDR2. V is pared back by 5 bases and J by 0 bases, with 14 bases lying between the germline termini. There are 15 amino acids in the CDR3, from cysteine to phenylalanine inclusive. Only the CDR3 part of the read is kept: 45 bases, read in frame from the first base. The cohort comprised some 730 healthy bone marrow donors. At the time of sampling, all cohort members were nominally healthy, though unrecorded immune exposures were likely present. The donor was CMV seropositive and was included in the group of 250 to 300 seropositive cohort members. Each donor provided a peripheral blood sample, and peripheral blood mononuclear cells were used for TCR beta sequencing. Genomic DNA extraction from the blood cell samples was performed with the Qiagen DNeasy Blood Extraction Kit.

The receptor was derived from a girl aged 2 to 10 in good health and CMV-seropositive. The chain is made from TRBV14 and TRBJ2-7; D gene: possibly TRBD1, on 6 matching bases. The sequencing sample was made of PBMCs. This receptor has the CDR3 CASSFDRSSSYEQYF. The nucleotides are TGTGCCAGCAGCTTCGACAGGTCCTCCTCCTACGAGCAGTACTTC.